This is a list of T cell receptor beta chains from one sample in a study of CD8+CD57+ T cells in acquired aplastic anemia. TCRdb reprocessed the reads with MiXCR, giving one entry per CDR3 protein. The sample holds about 210,000 distinct CDR3 sequences, roughly 55% seen once. What was sequenced was sorted CD4+, CD8+, or CD8+CD57+ T cells (not recorded which) from PBMCs. The origin of the receptors is a human donor in good health. Both conserved end residues are part of each CDR3. D genes are given only for firm matches. Clone size is given for some rows only: seen once, a few or many times, or a class if the clone is expanded.

j_gene | v_gene | abundance | d_gene | CDR3aa | CDR3nt
TRBJ2-1 | TRBV6-6 | - | - | CASSFEGDEQFF | TGTGCCAGCAGTTTCGAGGGGGATGAGCAGTTCTTC
TRBJ2-3 | TRBV7-7 | few | TRBD1 | CASSPGTGGADTQYF | TGTGCTAGCAGCCCCGGGACAGGGGGCGCAGATACGCAGTATTTT
TRBJ2-3 | TRBV5-1 | - | TRBD2 | CASSSNSGTDTQYF | TGCGCCAGCAGCTCGAATAGCGGGACGGATACGCAGTATTTT
TRBJ2-7 | TRBV6-5 | few | - | CASSYNPGYEQYF | TGTGCCAGCAGTTATAATCCCGGCTACGAGCAGTACTTC
TRBJ2-3 | TRBV7-2 | few | - | CASSPIAGLGVVSGATDTQYF | TGTGCCAGCAGCCCCATAGCAGGGTTGGGAGTGGTATCGGGAGCCACAGATACGCAGTATTTT
TRBJ2-5 | TRBV9 | many | - | CASSVRGRSETQYF | TGTGCCAGCAGCGTTAGAGGGCGGAGCGAGACCCAGTACTTC
TRBJ1-4 | TRBV7-8 | few | - | CASSLVRGGEFTANEKLFF | TGTGCCAGCAGCTTGGTCAGGGGCGGAGAGTTTACAGCTAATGAAAAACTGTTTTTT
TRBJ1-2 | TRBV7-3 | few | TRBD1 | CASSPTGGNYGYTF | TGTGCCAGCAGCCCCACAGGGGGCAACTATGGCTACACCTTC
TRBJ1-6 | TRBV7-2 | - | TRBD1 | CASSLGRQGGSPLHF | TGTGCCAGCAGCTTAGGCCGACAGGGCGGTTCACCCCTCCACTTT
TRBJ1-1 | TRBV7-9 | - | - | CASSRTVGTSEAFF | TGTGCCAGCAGCAGGACAGTAGGAACCTCTGAAGCTTTCTTT
TRBJ1-3 | TRBV25-1 | - | - | CASSGNALLDRNLPYSGNTIYF | TGTGCCAGCAGTGGGAACGCCCTCCTTGACCGGAACCTGCCTTACTCTGGAAACACCATATATTTT
TRBJ1-2 | TRBV9 | - | TRBD1 | CASSEGTGSYGYTF | TGTGCCAGCAGCGAGGGGACAGGGTCCTATGGCTACACCTTC
TRBJ2-7 | TRBV7-6 | - | - | CASSLSEGGYEQYF | TGTGCCAGCAGCTTGAGCGAAGGAGGTTACGAGCAGTACTTC
TRBJ1-2 | TRBV9 | - | - | CASSVANNYGYTF | TGTGCCAGCAGCGTAGCGAACAACTATGGCTACACCTTC
TRBJ2-1 | TRBV19 | - | - | CASSIGGYNKQFF | TGTGCCAGTAGTATTGGCGGGTACAATAAGCAGTTCTTC
TRBJ2-5 | TRBV12-3/TRBV12-4 | - | - | CASSQTGTEETQYF | TGTGCCAGCAGTCAAACCGGGACGGAAGAGACCCAGTACTTC